These T cell receptor beta chains were read from a single sample in a study of tumor and adjacent non-tumor tissue in lung cancer. TCRdb re-analysed the multiplex PCR reads in MiXCR, keeping a single row per CDR3 protein. The sample records 60,000 to 85,000 distinct CDR3 sequences, approximately 79% being singletons. Specimen: lung tumor tissue. The receptors originated from a woman aged 45-65 years with non-small cell lung cancer. Each CDR3 is given with its conserved first and last residue. The D gene is left open where the match is weak. Only some rows state a clone size, as once, few, many or a class for expanded clones.

cdr3_length j_call clone_size d_call v_call cdr3_aa cdr3_nt
15 TRBJ1-1 many - TRBV4-1 CASSQGGVGITEAFF TGCGCCAGCAGCCAAGGTGGAGTCGGGATCACTGAAGCTTTCTTT
16 TRBJ2-1 - - TRBV12-1 CASITYRGPGWDEQFF TGTGCCAGCATCACATACAGGGGCCCAGGGTGGGATGAGCAGTTCTTC
15 TRBJ2-2 - TRBD1 TRBV5-1 CASSPRTGLTGELFF TGCGCCAGCAGCCCCAGGACAGGGTTAACCGGGGAGCTGTTTTTT
14 TRBJ2-3 - TRBD2 TRBV6-1 CASSGTSGRDTYYF TGTGCCAGCAGTGGGACTAGCGGGAGAGATACGTACTATTTT
15 TRBJ2-5 - - TRBV7-9 CASSIVYAIQETQYF TGTGCCAGCAGCATAGTGTACGCAATCCAAGAGACCCAGTACTTC
15 TRBJ1-1 - TRBD1 TRBV6-2/TRBV6-3 CASSYSGTVATEAFF TGTGCCAGCAGTTACTCGGGGACAGTGGCAACTGAAGCTTTCTTT
15 TRBJ2-2 - - TRBV4-3 CATSQDITNTGELFF TGTGCCACCAGCCAAGATATTACGAACACCGGGGAGCTGTTTTTT
14 TRBJ2-4 - TRBD1 TRBV5-4 CASGDAGGSDIQYF TGTGCCAGCGGGGACGCAGGGGGCTCGGACATTCAATACTTC
14 TRBJ2-5 - - TRBV5-1 CASSLGRGIEAQYF TGCGCCAGCAGCTTGGGCCGGGGGATCGAGGCCCAGTACTTC
16 TRBJ2-3 many TRBD2 TRBV12-3/TRBV12-4 CASSLGLAGRGDTQYF TGTGCCAGCAGTTTGGGACTAGCAGGCCGGGGGGATACGCAGTATTTT
15 TRBJ1-1 - TRBD1 TRBV10-3 CAISTPRQGNTGAFF TGTGCCATCAGCACTCCGCGACAGGGGAACACTGGAGCTTTCTTT
13 TRBJ1-2 - - TRBV11-2 CASSHGQYGDYTF TGTGCCAGCAGCCACGGACAGTACGGTGACTACACCTTC
16 TRBJ1-1 - TRBD1 TRBV4-1 CASSQELYRGNSETFF TGCGCCAGCAGCCAAGAACTCTACAGGGGGAACAGTGAAACTTTCTTT
14 TRBJ2-7 - TRBD1 TRBV20-1 CSASGEGTGYEQYF TGCAGTGCTAGTGGTGAAGGGACAGGCTACGAGCAGTACTTC
16 TRBJ2-1 - - TRBV4-1 CASSSNPGQVTHEQFF TGCGCCAGCAGCTCCAACCCGGGACAAGTTACGCATGAGCAGTTCTTC
15 TRBJ2-3 few TRBD1 TRBV4-3 CASSQTGGEADSQYF TGCGCCAGCAGTCAGACAGGGGGCGAAGCAGATTCGCAGTATTTT
16 TRBJ1-5 - TRBD1 TRBV24-1 CATGAAGPGGNQSQHF TGTGCCACCGGTGCCGCTGGTCCAGGGGGCAATCAGTCCCAGCATTTT
12 TRBJ2-7 - - TRBV20-1 CSATGEVKEQYF TGCAGTGCCACCGGTGAGGTGAAGGAGCAGTACTTC
15 TRBJ2-1 once - TRBV20-1 CSASSSVGNGYDQFF TGCAGTGCTAGTAGTAGCGTAGGAAATGGCTATGATCAGTTCTTC
16 TRBJ2-3 once - TRBV4-2 CASTNDLERATDTQYF TGTGCCAGCACCAATGATCTCGAGAGAGCGACAGACACGCAGTATTTT
13 TRBJ2-1 once - TRBV29-1 CSVAPNFYNEQFF TGCAGCGTTGCCCCAAATTTCTACAATGAGCAGTTCTTC
14 TRBJ2-1 - - TRBV7-9 CASSLGQEKVGQFF TGTGCCAGCAGCTTAGGACAGGAAAAGGTGGGGCAGTTCTTC
16 TRBJ2-5 many TRBD2 TRBV6-1 CASSARLAGGIETQYF TGTGCCAGCAGTGCCCGACTAGCGGGAGGAATAGAGACCCAGTACTTC
19 TRBJ2-7 - - TRBV6-5 CASSYRAPGGAFTSYEQCF TGTGCCAGCAGTTATAGGGCCCCAGGAGGGGCATTCACGTCCTATGAGCAGTGCTTC
14 TRBJ1-2 - - TRBV6-1 CASYKIPQLYGYTF TGTGCCAGCTACAAAATACCACAACTTTATGGCTACACCTTC
16 TRBJ2-1 - TRBD2 TRBV4-1 CTNSQVSWEGVNEQFF TGCACCAACAGCCAAGTCTCGTGGGAGGGCGTCAATGAGCAGTTCTTC
14 TRBJ1-1 - - TRBV29-1 CSVVFGRSEEEAFF TGCAGCGTTGTCTTCGGCAGAAGTGAGGAAGAAGCTTTCTTT
17 TRBJ2-1 - TRBD2 TRBV19 CVSSMRGLAANWNEQFF TGTGTCAGTAGTATGAGGGGACTAGCGGCTAACTGGAATGAGCAGTTCTTC
15 TRBJ2-7 - - TRBV29-1 CSFALGCGDSYEQYF TGCAGCTTTGCTTTAGGTTGTGGCGACAGCTACGAGCAGTACTTC
14 TRBJ2-4 - TRBD2 TRBV12-3/TRBV12-4 CTNSGGLAENIQYF TGTACCAACAGCGGAGGACTAGCGGAAAACATTCAGTACTTC
14 TRBJ2-3 - - TRBV24-1 CATSDQSAGHTRYF TGTGCCACCAGTGACCAGTCGGCGGGACATACGCGGTACTTT
14 TRBJ1-1 - - TRBV4-2 CASSRSVKNTEASF TGTGCCAGTAGCCGATCGGTGAAGAACACTGAAGCTTCCTTT
11 TRBJ2-1 - TRBD2 TRBV12-3/TRBV12-4 CASSCIGGRKF TGTGCCAGCAGTTGTATTGGCGGGAGGAAGTTC
13 TRBJ2-1 - - TRBV24-1 CASLQRNNNEQFF TGTGCCAGCCTACAGCGGAATAACAATGAGCAGTTCTTC
18 TRBJ2-1 - TRBD2 TRBV20-1 CSARKTHGLAGGYNELFF TGCAGTGCTAGAAAAACCCACGGACTAGCGGGAGGCTATAATGAGCTGTTCTTC
14 TRBJ2-2 - - TRBV6-2/TRBV6-3 CASIYSAGTGELFF TGTGCCAGTATCTACTCCGCCGGGACCGGGGAGCTGTTTTTT
14 TRBJ1-3 - - TRBV13 CVSSLEQGPNIIYF TGTGTCAGCAGCTTAGAACAGGGCCCAAACATCATATATTTT
15 TRBJ2-1 - - TRBV11-2 CASNTIGHACNEQFF TGTGCCAGCAACACCATAGGGCACGCTTGCAATGAGCAGTTCTTC
14 TRBJ2-2 - - TRBV4-3 CASNPRRNTGELFF TGTGCCAGCAACCCTCGGAGAAACACCGGGGAGCTCTTTTTT
15 TRBJ2-1 - - TRBV4-2 CANSPPTRGYNEQFF TGTGCCAACAGCCCACCCACGAGGGGGTACAATGAGCAGTTCTTC
15 TRBJ1-1 many - TRBV20-1 CSARGLEGSDTEAFF TGCAGTGCTAGGGGGTTAGAGGGGTCGGACACTGAAGCTTTCTTT
15 TRBJ2-2 many TRBD1 TRBV28 CASSFPGQYTGELFF TGTGCCAGCAGTTTCCCGGGACAGTACACCGGGGAGCTGTTTTTT
14 TRBJ1-1 - - TRBV6-2/TRBV6-3 CASSYSTGNSEAFF TGTGCCAGCAGTTATTCGACGGGGAACTCTGAAGCTTTCTTT
15 TRBJ2-7 - - TRBV10-2 CVSGRTGPMTYEQYF TGCGTCAGCGGGAGGACAGGGCCTATGACCTACGAGCAGTACTTC
13 TRBJ2-5 - - TRBV5-4 CTSSQWGGETHYF TGCACCAGCAGTCAGTGGGGAGGAGAGACCCATTACTTC
15 TRBJ2-7 - - TRBV11-2 CTSSISPSPSCEQYF TGTACCAGCAGCATATCTCCGAGTCCCTCCTGCGAGCAGTACTTC
16 TRBJ2-1 - - TRBV24-1 CATSGPGGAEGNEQFF TGTGCCACCAGTGGCCCCGGCGGAGCGGAGGGGAATGAGCAATTCTTC
15 TRBJ2-1 - - TRBV29-1 CSVEGVGWPGDKQFF TGCAGTGTTGAAGGGGTAGGATGGCCAGGCGATAAGCAGTTCTTC
14 TRBJ2-7 - - TRBV7-2 CASSSGLGGYEQHF TGTGCCAGCAGCTCGGGACTAGGGGGCTACGAGCAGCACTTC
13 TRBJ2-7 - - TRBV12-3/TRBV12-4 CDSSLGYGHEQYF TGTGACAGCAGTTTAGGGTACGGGCATGAGCAGTACTTC
12 TRBJ2-1 - TRBD1 TRBV6-2/TRBV6-3 CASSLQGDQQLF TGTGCCAGCAGTTTACAGGGGGATCAGCAGCTCTTC
18 TRBJ2-3 - TRBD2 TRBV20-1 CSARHTKRLAGRTDRQYF TGCAGTGCTAGACATACGAAACGACTAGCGGGAAGAACAGATAGGCAGTATTTT
14 TRBJ2-2 many - TRBV6-6 CASSPSLLVGELFF TGTGCCAGCAGTCCGAGCCTCCTGGTCGGGGAGCTGTTTTTT
15 TRBJ1-1 - - TRBV28 CASSLGSLRGIVAFF TGTGCCAGCAGTTTGGGTAGTCTGAGGGGAATTGTAGCTTTCTTT
13 TRBJ2-1 once - TRBV29-1 CSISGVSYNEHFF TGCAGCATTTCGGGAGTCTCCTACAATGAGCACTTCTTC
13 TRBJ2-3 - - TRBV20-1 CSAVLRVTDTRYF TGCAGTGCTGTTCTACGTGTGACAGATACGCGGTATTTT
20 TRBJ2-1 - TRBD1 TRBV6-6 CARSYSSQMMRDRGYNEQFF TGTGCCAGGAGTTACTCATCTCAAATGATGCGGGACAGGGGGTACAATGAGCAGTTCTTC